The T cell receptor (beta chain) described here comes from a study of post-analysis software for immune sequencing data. Study-wide findings and caveats: Patients used a handful of TRBV segments, including TRBV5-6, TRBV5-1 and TRBV20-1, more often than controls.

Incorporated into the TCR beta cDNA libraries were unique molecular identifiers, which served to reduce PCR and sequencing biases. Each CDR3 protein gets one entry after TCRdb re-called the PCR reads with MiXCR. The sample records over 700,000 distinct CDR3 sequences, roughly 27% being singletons. V lost 8 bases, J lost 0 bases, and 8 bases stayed unmatched. Germline-derived CDR1 and CDR2 are DFQATT and SNEGSKA (reference sequence). The CDR3 has 15 residues. A note on this clonotype: Its specificity is not known.

This receptor was identified in a girl aged 10 to 17 with multiple sclerosis. The rearrangement uses TRBV20-1 and TRBJ2-1; TRBD2 matches 9 bases. The sample was blood. CDR3 amino acids: CSNAGGESSYNEQFF. DNA of the CDR3: TGCAGTAACGCGGGGGGGGAAAGCTCCTACAATGAGCAGTTCTTC.